This TCR beta chain was identified in a study of shared clonotypes between healthy human individuals. Whole-study results and caveats: In having few donors, the study represented limited genetic and exposure-history diversity.

Healthy and HIV-negative, the adult donors had no recent acute infections or vaccinations. The study drew all its donors from Caucasian adults living in Nashville, Tennessee. The V end lost 1 base, the J end lost 0 bases, and 13 bases lay between the germline ends. The CDR3 spans 17 residues. Germline V gene data show CDR1 as MNHNS and CDR2 as SASEGT. As concerns this clone: Its target is unknown.

Clones were sequenced by immunoSEQ multiplex PCR, and TCRdb holds only the in-frame ones, with some missing. The repertoire holds under 600,000 clones, with about 79% as singletons. This chain joins TRBV6-1 and TRBJ1-3; D uncertain. This clonotype originated in a woman in her thirties or forties in good health. Some clones in this sample may be carry-over from other donors' samples. Sequencing was performed on PBMCs. The CDR3 reads CASSEVGNLYSGNTIYF. The CDR3 DNA follows: TGTGCCAGCAGTGAAGTTGGCAATTTATACTCTGGAAACACCATATATTTT.